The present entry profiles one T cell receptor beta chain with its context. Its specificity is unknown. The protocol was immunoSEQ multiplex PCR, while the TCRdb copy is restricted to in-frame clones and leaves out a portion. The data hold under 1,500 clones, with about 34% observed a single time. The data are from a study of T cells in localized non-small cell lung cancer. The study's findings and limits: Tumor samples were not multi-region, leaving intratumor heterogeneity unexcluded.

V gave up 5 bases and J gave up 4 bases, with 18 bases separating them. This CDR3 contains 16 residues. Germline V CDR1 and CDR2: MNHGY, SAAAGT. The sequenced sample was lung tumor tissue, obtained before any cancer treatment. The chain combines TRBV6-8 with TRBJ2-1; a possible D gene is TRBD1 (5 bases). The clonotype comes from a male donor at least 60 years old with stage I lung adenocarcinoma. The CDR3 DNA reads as TGTGCCAGCAGTCCGGGCAGGGTTGGGGTTTACAATGAGCAGTTCTTC. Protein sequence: CASSPGRVGVYNEQFF.